This T cell receptor beta chain comes out of a study of cytomegalovirus exposure and HLA in healthy donors. Germline V gene data show CDR1 as MNHEY and CDR2 as SMNVEV (reference sequence). J lost 2 bases, V lost 3 bases, and 4 bases had no gene match. There are 15 residues in the CDR3. Note on this clone: Its specificity is not known.

The PCR ran on 60 Vbeta and 13 Jbeta primers. The method was immunoSEQ multiplex PCR; TCRdb's version includes in-frame clones alone and lacks a portion of them. Of around 150,000 clones in the sample, approximately 60% were seen once. Study-wide points: There were several of the most significant clusters that appeared linked to common viral pathogens in a later analysis.

Sequencing was done on a sample of PBMCs. The J gene is TRBJ2-1, the V gene TRBV27; 7 bases are a match to TRBD1. This TCR was recovered from a woman aged 60 to 75 in good health and CMV-seropositive. The CDR3 nucleotides read TGTGCCAGCAGTTTCGGTGGGACAGCCTACAATGAGCAGTTCTTC. Translating it yields CASSFGGTAYNEQFF.